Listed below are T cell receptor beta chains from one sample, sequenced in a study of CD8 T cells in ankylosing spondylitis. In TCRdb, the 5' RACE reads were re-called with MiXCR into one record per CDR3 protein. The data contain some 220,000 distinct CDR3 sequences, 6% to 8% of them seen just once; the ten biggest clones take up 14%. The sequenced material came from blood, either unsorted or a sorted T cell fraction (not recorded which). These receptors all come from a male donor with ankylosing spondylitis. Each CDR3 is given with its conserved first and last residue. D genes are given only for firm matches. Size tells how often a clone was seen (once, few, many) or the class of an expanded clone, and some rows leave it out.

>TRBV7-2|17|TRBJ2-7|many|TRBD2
TGTGCCAGCAGCACCCCCTCGGGGGAGGGCAGCGCTTTGGAGCAGTACTTC
CASSTPSGEGSALEQYF
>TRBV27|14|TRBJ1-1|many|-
TGTGCCAGCAGTTATAAAGTTTGGGACACTGAAGCTTTCTTT
CASSYKVWDTEAFF
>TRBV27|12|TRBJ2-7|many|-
TGTGCCAGCAGTCTCTCGGGGAACGAGCAGTACTTC
CASSLSGNEQYF
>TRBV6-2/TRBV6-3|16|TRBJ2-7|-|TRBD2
TGTGCCAGCAGTTACCCTATTAGAAGCGGGGGGTACGAGCAGTACTTC
CASSYPIRSGGYEQYF
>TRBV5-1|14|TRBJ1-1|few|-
TGCGCCAGCACCCCATTTGGGGGTAGCACTGAAGCTTTCTTT
CASTPFGGSTEAFF
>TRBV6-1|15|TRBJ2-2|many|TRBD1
TGTGCCAGCAGTACCGGGACAGCGAACACCGGGGAGCTGTTTTTT
CASSTGTANTGELFF
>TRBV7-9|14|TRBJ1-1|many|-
TGTGCCAGCAGCTTAGGTCTGGGAGACACTGAAGCTTTCTTT
CASSLGLGDTEAFF
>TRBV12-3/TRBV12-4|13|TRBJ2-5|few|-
TGTGCCAGCAGTTTCGACTTACAAGAGACCCAGTACTTC
CASSFDLQETQYF
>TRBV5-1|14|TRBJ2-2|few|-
TGCGCCAGCAGCCAGACAGCGAACACCGGGGAGCTGTTTTTT
CASSQTANTGELFF
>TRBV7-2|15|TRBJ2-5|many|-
TGTGCCAGCAGCTTAATGGCGTGGGGAACAGAGACCCAGTACTTC
CASSLMAWGTETQYF
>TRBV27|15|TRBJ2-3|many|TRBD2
TGTGCCAGCAGCCTCGGGACTAGCGGCACAGATACGCAGTATTTT
CASSLGTSGTDTQYF
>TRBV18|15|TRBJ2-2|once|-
TGTGCCAGCTCCCCTACACAACCGAACACCGGGGAGCTGTTTTTT
CASSPTQPNTGELFF
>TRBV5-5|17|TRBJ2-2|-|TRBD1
TGTGCCAGCAGCTTGGCCGGGACAGGGACGGACACCGGGGAGCTGTTTTTT
CASSLAGTGTDTGELFF
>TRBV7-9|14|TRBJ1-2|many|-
TGTGCCAGCGGGCATAGAGTGGAAGAAAATGGCTACACCTTC
CASGHRVEENGYTF
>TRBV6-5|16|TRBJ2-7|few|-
TGTGCCAGCAGTTACTCAGTCGGCCAGAGGGTCTACGAGCAGTACTTC
CASSYSVGQRVYEQYF
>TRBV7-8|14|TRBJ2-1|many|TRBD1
TGTGCCAGCAGCAACCGGGACAGGGGCGATGAGCAGTTCTTC
CASSNRDRGDEQFF
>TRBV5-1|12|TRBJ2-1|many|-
TGCGCCAGCAGCTTGGCAAGGAGTGAGCAGTTCTTC
CASSLARSEQFF
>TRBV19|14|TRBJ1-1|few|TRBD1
TGTGCCAGTAGTATAGCCGGGACAGGGCTTGAAGCTTTCTTT
CASSIAGTGLEAFF
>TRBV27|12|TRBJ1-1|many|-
TGTGCCAGCAGTTTAGGGGGTTCTGAAGCTTTCTTT
CASSLGGSEAFF
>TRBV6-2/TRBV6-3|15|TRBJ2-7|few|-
TGTGCCAGCAGTTACGGACGTCTCGGTCGGTACGAGCAGTACTTC
CASSYGRLGRYEQYF
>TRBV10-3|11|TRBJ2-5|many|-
TGTGCCATCAGACAGGGCCAGACCCAGTACTTC
CAIRQGQTQYF
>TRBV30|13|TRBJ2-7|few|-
TGTGCCTGGAGACGACGGGGTCAATACGAGCAGTACTTC
CAWRRRGQYEQYF
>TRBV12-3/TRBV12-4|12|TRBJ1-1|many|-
TGTGCCAGCACCTTGGGGGACGGTGAAGCTTTCTTT
CASTLGDGEAFF